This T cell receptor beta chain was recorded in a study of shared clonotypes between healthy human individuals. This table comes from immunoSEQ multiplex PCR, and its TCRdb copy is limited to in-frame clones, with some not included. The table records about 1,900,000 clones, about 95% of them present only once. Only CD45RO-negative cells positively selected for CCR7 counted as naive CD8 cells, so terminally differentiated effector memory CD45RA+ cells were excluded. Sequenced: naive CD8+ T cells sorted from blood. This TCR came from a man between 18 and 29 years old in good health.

CDR3 nucleotide sequence: TGTGCCAGCAGCCTTTATCCATTAGACAGGGAGGCTAACTATGGCTACACCTTC. It specifies CASSLYPLDREANYGYTF. The V and J genes are TRBV4-2 and TRBJ1-2; 7 bases line up with TRBD1. Trimming at V came to 4 bases and at J to 0 bases, leaving 14 bases not matched to a gene. CDR1 LGHNA and CDR2 YNFKEQ come from the germline V gene. This CDR3 region has 18 residues.